These 7 T cell receptor beta chains were sequenced from one sample in a study of T cell repertoires in cytomegalovirus infection. TCRdb re-derived calls from the reads in MiXCR, one entry per CDR3 protein. The sample shows 450,000 to 600,000 distinct CDR3 sequences, roughly 46% of them seen only once. No antigen is known for these receptors. The source material was cultured PBMCs, sampled from culture after CMV antigen stimulation. These receptors originate from a human donor in good health (CMV status not recorded). Some clones in this sample may be carry-over from other donors' samples.

The chain carries TRBV6-5 and TRBJ2-7; the match to TRBD2 covers 8 bases. CDR3 length: 14 residues. Germline trimming cut 5 bases from V and 2 bases from J; bases unmatched to any gene: 5. Germline lookup yields CDR1 MNHEY and CDR2 SVGAGI. CDR3: CASSGGLGAYEQYF. CDR3 in DNA: TGTGCCAGCAGTGGGGGACTAGGGGCCTACGAGCAGTACTTC.

The chain links TRBV5-1 to TRBJ2-5; 8 nucleotides line up with TRBD2. The CDR3 contains 15 residues. J was trimmed by 5 bases and V by 4 bases; bases with no gene match: 10. Germline loops: CDR1 SGHRS, CDR2 YFSETQ. The CDR3 sequence is CASSRGGGRGETQYF. DNA of the CDR3: TGCGCCAGCAGCCGCGGCGGGGGGCGCGGGGAGACCCAGTACTTC.

CDR3 coding DNA: TGTGCCAGCAGTTACGCCAGGGACAATGAGCAGTTCTTC. Translated: CASSYARDNEQFF. The rearrangement joins TRBV6-6 to TRBJ2-1; D is perhaps TRBD1 (5 bases). The germline gives CDR1 MNHNY, CDR2 SVGAGI (reference sequence). The CDR3 totals 13 residues. Trimming shortened V by 2 bases and J by 5 bases, and 7 bases separated the two germline ends.

This chain uses TRBV20-1 with TRBJ1-2; D is undetermined. The CDR3 totals 12 residues. The V and J ends lost 4 bases and 11 bases respectively, with 17 bases between them. CDR1 and CDR2 from the germline V gene are DFQATT and SNEGSKA (reference sequence). Here the CDR3 DNA reads TGCAGTGCTACCGTGGACGGCACAAGGTACACCTTC. Encoded protein: CSATVDGTRYTF.

The chain carries TRBV6-5 and TRBJ1-2; no reliable D call. Trimming removed 4 bases at V and 6 bases at J, with 12 bases between. CDR1 and CDR2 (germline): MNHEY, SVGAGI. The CDR3 runs to 13 residues. CDR3 protein: CASSSMGEDGYTF. CDR3 nucleotides: TGTGCCAGCAGTTCCATGGGAGAGGATGGCTACACCTTC.

The chain recombines TRBV7-2 with TRBJ1-6; D remains ambiguous. This CDR3 spans 12 amino acids. Germline V lookup: CDR1 SGHTA, CDR2 FQGNSA. Trimming removed 1 base at V and 10 bases at J, with 5 bases between. CDR3 protein: CASSLGRSPLHF. CDR3 DNA sequence: TGTGCCAGCAGCTTAGGGCGGTCACCCCTCCACTTT.

This chain joins TRBV6-5 and TRBJ1-2; perhaps TRBD1 as D (6 bases). Germline-derived CDR1 and CDR2 are MNHEY and SVGAGI. The CDR3 length is 15 residues. V lost 4 bases, J lost 8 bases, and 20 bases lay in between. CDR3 sequence reads: CASSSPGQGVKGYTF. In DNA form, the CDR3 reads TGTGCCAGCAGTTCCCCGGGACAAGGGGTGAAGGGCTACACCTTC.